This record covers a single T cell receptor beta chain. The data were obtained in a study of shared clonotypes between healthy human individuals. Selected positively for CCR7 and CD45RO-negative, naive CD8 cells excluded terminally differentiated effector memory CD45RA+ cells. The CDR3 totals 15 residues. V was pared by 5 bases and J by 3 bases, with 10 bases of the junction left unmatched. The germline V gene encodes CDR1 SGHAT and CDR2 FQNNGV. Produced via immunoSEQ multiplex PCR; TCRdb's table is partial and in-frame only. The sample lists about 820,000 clones; 80% to 95% were seen once. The clonotype was recovered from a man aged 30 to 45 in good health. The chain recombines TRBV11-2 with TRBJ2-7, with 7 bases fitting TRBD1. Sequencing used naive CD8+ T cells sorted from blood. The CDR3 region is CASSPLTGADYEQYF. The CDR3, as DNA: TGTGCCAGCAGCCCCCTAACAGGGGCTGACTACGAGCAGTACTTC.